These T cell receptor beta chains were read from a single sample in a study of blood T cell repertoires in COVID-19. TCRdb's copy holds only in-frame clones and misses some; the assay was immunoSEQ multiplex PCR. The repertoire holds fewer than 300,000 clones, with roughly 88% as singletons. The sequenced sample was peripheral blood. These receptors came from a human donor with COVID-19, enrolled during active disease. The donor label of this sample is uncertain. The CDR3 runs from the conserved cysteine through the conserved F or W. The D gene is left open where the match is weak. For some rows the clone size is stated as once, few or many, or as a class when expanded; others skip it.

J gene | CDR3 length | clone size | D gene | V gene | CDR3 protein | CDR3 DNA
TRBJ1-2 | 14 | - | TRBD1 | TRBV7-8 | CASSYRGDRHGYTF | TGTGCCAGCAGCTATCGCGGGGACAGGCATGGCTACACCTTC
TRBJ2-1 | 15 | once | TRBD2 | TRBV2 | CASTASGSSYNEQFF | TGTGCCAGCACTGCTAGCGGGAGCTCCTACAATGAGCAGTTCTTC
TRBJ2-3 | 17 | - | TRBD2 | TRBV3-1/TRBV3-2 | CASSQTAGLAGTDTQYF | TGTGCCAGCAGCCAAACGGCAGGACTAGCGGGCACAGATACGCAGTATTTT
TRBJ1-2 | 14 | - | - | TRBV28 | CASSQPSRDTGYTF | TGTGCCAGCAGCCAACCTTCCCGGGACACGGGCTACACCTTC
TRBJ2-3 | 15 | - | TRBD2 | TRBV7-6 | CASSLSSGRVDTQYF | TGTGCCAGCAGCTTGAGTAGCGGGAGGGTTGATACGCAGTATTTT
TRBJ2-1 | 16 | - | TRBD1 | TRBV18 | CASSPTRDRAVNEQFF | TGTGCCAGCTCACCAACCCGGGACAGGGCCGTCAATGAGCAGTTCTTC
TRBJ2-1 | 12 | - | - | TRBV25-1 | CASSPHGVEQFF | TGTGCCAGCTCCCCTCACGGAGTGGAGCAGTTCTTC
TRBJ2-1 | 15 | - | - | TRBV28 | CAIRQSGVGNNEQFF | TGTGCCATCAGGCAGTCCGGAGTAGGAAACAATGAGCAGTTCTTC
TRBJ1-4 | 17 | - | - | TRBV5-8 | CASSLVLAVATNEKLFF | TGTGCCAGCAGCTTGGTGCTGGCAGTTGCAACTAATGAAAAACTGTTTTTT
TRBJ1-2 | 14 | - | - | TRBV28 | CASSPPGTSYGYTF | TGTGCCAGCAGCCCCCCCGGGACATCCTATGGCTACACCTTC
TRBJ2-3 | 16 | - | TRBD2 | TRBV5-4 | CASSSSGRIRTDTQYF | TGTGCCAGCAGCAGTAGCGGGAGAATTAGGACAGATACGCAGTATTTT
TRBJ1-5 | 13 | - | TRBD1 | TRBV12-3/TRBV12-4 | CASLGTGTGPQHF | TGTGCCAGTTTAGGGACAGGCACAGGGCCCCAGCATTTT
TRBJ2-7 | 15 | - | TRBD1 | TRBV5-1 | CASSVSDRISYEQYF | TGCGCCAGCAGCGTCTCGGACAGGATTTCCTACGAGCAGTACTTC
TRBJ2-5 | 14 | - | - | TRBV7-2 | CASSLDRNQETQYF | TGTGCCAGCAGCTTAGACAGGAACCAAGAGACCCAGTACTTC
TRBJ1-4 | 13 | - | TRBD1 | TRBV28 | CASWDRINEKLFF | TGTGCCAGCTGGGACAGGATTAATGAAAAACTGTTTTTT
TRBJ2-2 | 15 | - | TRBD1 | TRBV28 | CATPTGTGNTGELFF | TGTGCCACCCCAACCGGGACAGGGAACACCGGGGAGCTGTTTTTT
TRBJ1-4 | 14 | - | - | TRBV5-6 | CASSLGGVNEKLFF | TGTGCCAGCAGCTTGGGCGGGGTAAATGAAAAACTGTTTTTT
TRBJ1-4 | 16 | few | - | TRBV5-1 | CASSLEAGAGDEKLFF | TGCGCCAGCAGCTTGGAGGCAGGGGCCGGTGATGAAAAACTGTTTTTT
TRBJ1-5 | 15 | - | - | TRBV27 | CASSFSGGSNQPQHF | TGTGCCAGCAGTTTTTCAGGAGGATCCAATCAGCCCCAGCATTTT
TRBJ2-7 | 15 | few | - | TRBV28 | CASTSDRRGRYEQYF | TGTGCCAGCACTTCGGATCGGCGGGGACGTTACGAGCAGTACTTC